This T cell receptor beta chain emerged from a study of blood T cell repertoires in COVID-19. Study as a whole: Material from acute and convalescent COVID-19 was sourced from the United States, Italy and Spain. The analysed material was cDNA or gDNA that came from T cells, B-cell-depleted T cells, or PBMCs.

The table came from immunoSEQ multiplex PCR; TCRdb's copy has only in-frame clones and leaves some out. The sample holds around 130,000 clones; about 84% are singletons and the top ten take over 9%. The germline gives CDR1 SQVTM, CDR2 ANQGSEA. The CDR3 is 11 residues long. The V end was cut by 7 bases, the J end by 7 bases, with 13 bases between. The chain employs TRBV29-1 and TRBJ1-1, with D possibly being TRBD1 (5 bases). Sequencing used peripheral blood. The sequence derives from a woman aged 60 to 75 with acute or convalescent COVID-19. The CDR3 DNA follows: TGCAGCGCTCAAGGGGCCCTTGAAGCTTTCTTT. Protein: CSAQGALEAFF. The full variable domain, completed using reference TRBV29-1 and TRBJ1-1, is SAVISQKPSRDICQRGTSLTIQCQVDSQVTMMFWYRQQPGQSLTLIATANQGSEATYESGFVIDKFPISRPNLTFSTLTVSNMSPEDSSIYLCSAQGALEAFFGQGTRLTVV.